This is a list of T cell receptor beta chains from one sample in a study of T cell changes during pregnancy in multiple sclerosis. Clones were read by immunoSEQ multiplex PCR, and TCRdb kept only the in-frame ones, dropping some. The sample includes some 60,000 clones, around 90% seen only once; the top ten take around 3.3%. The material sequenced was peripheral blood, taken after pregnancy. The receptor source for this set is a female donor in good health, enrolled as a control in a pregnancy study. The CDR3 runs from the conserved cysteine through the conserved F or W. The D gene is left open where the match is weak. Only part of the rows carry a size: once, few, many, or a class if the clone is expanded.

TGTGCCAGCAGCTTGGGCTCAAATTCACCCCTCCACTTT CASSLGSNSPLHF TRBJ1-6 - TRBV7-9 -
TGTGCCAGCAGCTTGGGACTAGCGGGAGTCGAGCAGTACTTC CASSLGLAGVEQYF TRBJ2-7 - TRBV11-2 TRBD2
TGTGCCAGCAGTTTTGTAACCACTTCCGAGCAGTACTTC CASSFVTTSEQYF TRBJ2-7 - TRBV28 -
TGCAGCGTTGAAGATCTCTCAGGGGCGGCAGATACGCAGTATTTT CSVEDLSGAADTQYF TRBJ2-3 - TRBV29-1 -
TGTGCCAGCAGCTTAGGTGGAGGGGTGGGCTACACCTTC CASSLGGGVGYTF TRBJ1-2 - TRBV7-2 -
TGTGCCAGCGGACAGGGGATGAACACTGAAGCTTTCTTT CASGQGMNTEAFF TRBJ1-1 - TRBV6-5 TRBD1
TGTGCCAGCAGCCAAGATCTTAGCGGGGGGGCGACTATGGAGACCCAGTACTTC CASSQDLSGGATMETQYF TRBJ2-5 - TRBV4-2 TRBD2
TGTGCCAGCAGCCAGACAGGGGGTAGCAATCAGCCCCAGCATTTT CASSQTGGSNQPQHF TRBJ1-5 - TRBV2 TRBD1
TGTGCCATCAGTGAGTCGTCGGTCTCAGGAACTGGGGAGCTGTTTTTT CAISESSVSGTGELFF TRBJ2-2 - TRBV10-3 -
TGCGCCAGCAGCTTGGCGGGGGGGCCGCCCTACGAGCAGTACTTC CASSLAGGPPYEQYF TRBJ2-7 - TRBV5-1 TRBD2
TGTGCCAGCACGGGGAGTTATGGGGCCAACGTCCTGACTTTC CASTGSYGANVLTF TRBJ2-6 - TRBV7-9 -
TGCGCCAGCACTACCGGGACTAGCGGGAAGAGCTCCTACAATGAGCAGTTCTTC CASTTGTSGKSSYNEQFF TRBJ2-1 - TRBV10-2 TRBD2
TGTGCCAGCAGCTTAGGGACATCTACCGCAGATACGCAGTATTTT CASSLGTSTADTQYF TRBJ2-3 once TRBV11-2 -
TGTGCCATCAGTGAGGGGACAGGGGAAGAGACCCAGTACTTC CAISEGTGEETQYF TRBJ2-5 - TRBV10-3 TRBD1
TGTGCCAGCAGCCCTGGGACAGGGGGCCGCGGCTACACCTTC CASSPGTGGRGYTF TRBJ1-2 - TRBV7-2 TRBD1
TGCAGCGTGAGGGGAGGGTATGGCTACACCTTC CSVRGGYGYTF TRBJ1-2 - TRBV29-1 -
TGTGCCAGCAGAGCTTACAGGGCCAGTTTCGAAAAACTGTTTTTT CASRAYRASFEKLFF TRBJ1-4 - TRBV27 -
TGTGCCAGCAGCCATGAGAGGGAAGCTTTCTTT CASSHEREAFF TRBJ1-1 - TRBV6-5 -
TGTGCCAGCAGCGGAGGTTATGGCTACACCTTC CASSGGYGYTF TRBJ1-2 - TRBV6-5 -
TGTGCCAGCAGCTTAGGGGCTAGCGGGAGACCCACCGGGGAGCTGTTTTTT CASSLGASGRPTGELFF TRBJ2-2 - TRBV11-3 TRBD2
TGTGCCAGCCTGGGGAGGACGGTGAACACCGGGGAGCTGTTTTTT CASLGRTVNTGELFF TRBJ2-2 - TRBV28 -
TGTGCCAGCAGCCCCTACCAGGGCAATCAGCCCCAGCATTTT CASSPYQGNQPQHF TRBJ1-5 - TRBV9 -
TGTGCCAGCAGCGTCATAGCGGGGGTCTACAATGAGCAGTTCTTC CASSVIAGVYNEQFF TRBJ2-1 - TRBV7-2 TRBD2
TGTGCCTGCTCAGGCTCTGGGGCCAACGTCCTGACTTTC CACSGSGANVLTF TRBJ2-6 - TRBV30 -
TGCGCCAGCACCGACAGGTCCCGGCCCCGAAATGGCTACACCTTC CASTDRSRPRNGYTF TRBJ1-2 few TRBV5-1 -
TGTGCCAGCAGCTCCTTATTACAGGGAAGCAATCAGCCCCAGCATTTT CASSSLLQGSNQPQHF TRBJ1-5 - TRBV5-6 -
TGCGCCAGCAGCCCTCAGTCAGCTAACTATGGCTACACCTTC CASSPQSANYGYTF TRBJ1-2 - TRBV4-1 -
TGTGCCAGCTCACCCGGGTTCGGGTTCGACGAGCAGTACTTC CASSPGFGFDEQYF TRBJ2-7 - TRBV18 -
TGCAGCGTCCCCTTTGGGACAAAAGTCTATGGCTACACCTTC CSVPFGTKVYGYTF TRBJ1-2 - TRBV29-1 -
TGTGCCAGCGGTCGACAGGGGAGGCTTGAGAACACTGAAGCTTTCTTT CASGRQGRLENTEAFF TRBJ1-1 - TRBV11-2 TRBD1
TGCAGCGTTGCAGGGTCTGACGAGCAGTACTTC CSVAGSDEQYF TRBJ2-7 - TRBV29-1 -
TGTGCTAGTGGTGGACTGGGGGGAAGCAATCAGCCCCAGCATTTT CASGGLGGSNQPQHF TRBJ1-5 - TRBV12-5 -
TGTGCCAGCAGTGATACCGGGACAGGGTACAATGAGCAGTTCTTC CASSDTGTGYNEQFF TRBJ2-1 - TRBV6-1 TRBD1
TGTGCCAGCAGTGCTCAGGGGGTTGATGGCTACACCTTC CASSAQGVDGYTF TRBJ1-2 - TRBV6-1 TRBD1
TGTGCCAGCAGTTCAGGGGTTAGGCACACTGAAGCTTTCTTT CASSSGVRHTEAFF TRBJ1-1 - TRBV7-9 -
TGTGCCAGCAGTTATACGGGACTCTATACCGGGGAGCTGTTTTTT CASSYTGLYTGELFF TRBJ2-2 once TRBV6-5 -
TGTGCCAGCAGCTTAGACCCGGGACAAAGAATCCACGAGCAGTACTTC CASSLDPGQRIHEQYF TRBJ2-7 once TRBV7-2 -
TGCGCCAGCAGCTTGGTCTTGCGGACTGGGGGTGGGGACACACATACGCAGTATTTT CASSLVLRTGGGDTHTQYF TRBJ2-3 - TRBV5-1 -
TGTGCTAGTGGTCCCCGGACAGGCCAGAGGGAGCAGTACTTC CASGPRTGQREQYF TRBJ2-7 - TRBV12-5 TRBD1
TGCGCCAGCAGCCAAGATCTTCCGGGGTCCTCAACCTTCTATGGCTACACCTTC CASSQDLPGSSTFYGYTF TRBJ1-2 - TRBV4-3 -
TGTGCCAGCAGACCGGGACAGGAGTATGGCTACACCTTC CASRPGQEYGYTF TRBJ1-2 - TRBV28 TRBD1
TGTGCCAGCAGTTTATTCATGACAGGGACCTACGAGCAGTACTTC CASSLFMTGTYEQYF TRBJ2-7 - TRBV28 TRBD1
TGTGCCAGCAGTTCCTCACAGGGAATGAGGGTATACTCCATATATTTT CASSSSQGMRVYSIYF TRBJ1-3 - TRBV28 -
TGCAGAGACAGGGTGAACACTGAAGCTTTCTTT CRDRVNTEAFF TRBJ1-1 - TRBV20-1 TRBD1
TGTGCCAGCAGTTCTGTAACAGGCTCCGTTTCCCACAGAGCTTCATACGAGCAGTACTTC CASSSVTGSVSHRASYEQYF TRBJ2-7 - TRBV28 -
TGTGCCAGCAGTCCACAGGTAGTCCTCACTGAAGCTTTCTTT CASSPQVVLTEAFF TRBJ1-1 - TRBV27 -
TGTGCCAGCAGTTTAAAGGCTAGATCGGCAGATACGCAGTATTTT CASSLKARSADTQYF TRBJ2-3 - TRBV27 -
TGTGCCAGCAGTTGGAAGGGGACTGAAGCTTTCTTT CASSWKGTEAFF TRBJ1-1 - TRBV6-6 -
TGTGCCAGATACTCCGAGGGCCCCACCTCCTACGAGCAGTACTTC CARYSEGPTSYEQYF TRBJ2-7 - TRBV27 -
TGTGCCAGCAGCCTAGCGGGCTCTACAGGGAATGAGCAGTTCTTC CASSLAGSTGNEQFF TRBJ2-1 - TRBV7-2 TRBD2
TGTGCCAGCAGATTACTCGTGGGGGCGCCGGACACTGAAGCTTTCTTT CASRLLVGAPDTEAFF TRBJ1-1 - TRBV2 -
TGTGCCACCTTCGGCTTCGCCCGCTACAGTGGGGGAAACACCATATATTTT CATFGFARYSGGNTIYF TRBJ1-3 - TRBV28 -
TGTGCCAGTAGTAACCCGACAGGGACGAGTATCGGGGAGCTGTTTTTT CASSNPTGTSIGELFF TRBJ2-2 - TRBV19 TRBD1
TGTGCCAGCAGCTCAGGACAGGGAGAAGTTGGAAACTATGGCTACACCTTC CASSSGQGEVGNYGYTF TRBJ1-2 few TRBV7-8 TRBD1
TGCGCCAGCAGCTTTTCCGGGACAGGAGAAACATACGAGCAGTACTTC CASSFSGTGETYEQYF TRBJ2-7 - TRBV4-3 TRBD1
TGTGCCAGCAGCCCCCGAGGAGGTGCCTCAACTAATGAAAAACTGTTTTTT CASSPRGGASTNEKLFF TRBJ1-4 - TRBV9 -
TGTGCCAGCAGTGAAGGGGACTGGACAGATACGCAGTATTTT CASSEGDWTDTQYF TRBJ2-3 - TRBV2 -
TGCGCCAGCAGCCGAGAAGGAGGGGCAGCTTCCTACGAGCAGTACTTC CASSREGGAASYEQYF TRBJ2-7 once TRBV4-3 -
TGTGCCAGCAGCCCCCGGACAGGGACCTACGAGCAGTACTTC CASSPRTGTYEQYF TRBJ2-7 - TRBV11-3 TRBD1